A single sample is the source of the 20 T cell receptor beta chains below, sequenced in a study of Ad26.COV2.S vaccination and SARS-CoV-2 variants. The treatment here: about 20 received Ad26.COV2.S at low or high dose, single or two shots; a few received placebo; per-sample allocation not given. After the first vaccine or placebo injection, samples were drawn on day 63. Data came from immunoSEQ multiplex PCR; TCRdb stores just in-frame clones and leaves some out. This sample yields under 550,000 clones, of which more than 80% are seen a single time; more than 9% belongs to the top ten. Sample: peripheral blood, taken in a trial of Ad26.COV2.S vaccine versus placebo. The receptors stem from a person aged 18 to 59 who received the Ad26.COV2.S COVID-19 vaccine or a placebo.

V gene TRBV7-2 combines with J gene TRBJ2-7; 9 bases line up with TRBD1. V was pared by 5 bases and J by 3 bases, with 8 bases of the junction left unmatched. This CDR3 is 15 amino acids long. From germline, CDR1 is SGHTA and CDR2 FQGNSA. CDR3 DNA sequence: TGTGCCAGCAGCGCCCGGGACAGGGCTTACTACGAGCAGTACTTC. Protein product: CASSARDRAYYEQYF.

This sequence joins TRBV5-6 and TRBJ1-3; unclear D gene. Germline assignment: CDR1 SGHDT and CDR2 YYEEEE. V was pared by 3 bases and J by 0 bases, with 19 bases between. The CDR3 sequence is 18 residues long. The CDR3, as DNA: TGTGCCAGCAGCTGGTCCGGCACACCTGTTTACTCTGGAAACACCATATATTTT. Its translation: CASSWSGTPVYSGNTIYF.

V and J are TRBV15 and TRBJ1-4; D remains unclear. Germline values: CDR1 LNHNV, CDR2 YYDKDF (reference sequence). This CDR3 has 15 amino acids. Trimming took 2 bases from V and 4 from J, leaving 11 bases between them. This CDR3 is CATSRFMGINEKLFF. CDR3 sequence (DNA): TGTGCCACCAGCAGATTCATGGGGATTAATGAAAAACTGTTTTTT.

The chain's CDR3 is CAWSVVGSSGNTIYF. CDR3 in DNA: TGTGCCTGGAGTGTAGTGGGATCCTCTGGAAACACCATATATTTT. The chain carries TRBV30 and TRBJ1-3; D is uncertain. The CDR3 covers 15 residues. V dropped 0 bases and J dropped 0 bases, with 9 bases sitting between them. Germline-derived CDR1 and CDR2 are GTSNPN and SVGIG (reference sequence).

The rearrangement joins TRBV10-2 to TRBJ2-2; D is undetermined. Trimming removed 5 bases at V and 4 bases at J, with 5 bases between. The CDR3 consists of 12 residues. The V gene's germline CDR1 is WSHSY and CDR2 SAAADI. The CDR3 region has the DNA TGCGCCAGCAGTAGAGGCACCGGGGAGCTGTTTTTT. Translated, it gives CASSRGTGELFF.

The chain combines TRBV18 with TRBJ2-7; 13 bases fit TRBD2. The germline gives CDR1 KGHSH, CDR2 LQKENI. This CDR3 has 13 residues. J lost 12 bases, V lost 6 bases, and 8 bases had no gene match. The CDR3 protein is CASSGGLAGVLYF. The CDR3 DNA is TGTGCCAGCTCGGGCGGACTAGCGGGAGTTCTGTACTTC.

Only one count was recorded for this clone. The V call is TRBV4-3, the J call TRBJ2-3, with 10 bases fitting TRBD2. Losses at the gene ends were 0 bases for V and 0 bases for J; bases not matched to a gene: 3. The CDR3 totals 17 residues. CDR1 is LGHNA, CDR2 YSLEER, per germline. This chain's CDR3 is CASSQDLTSGSTDTQYF. The CDR3 DNA is TGCGCCAGCAGCCAAGATTTGACTAGCGGGAGCACAGATACGCAGTATTTT.

The chain joins TRBV16 to TRBJ1-1, with no clear D. This CDR3 contains 13 residues. Germline V gives CDR1 KGHSY, CDR2 FQNENV. Trimming removed 0 bases at V and 10 bases at J, with 12 bases between. The CDR3, as DNA: TGTGCCAGCAGCCAATCGGTGGCAGTGGGAGCTTTCTTT. It specifies CASSQSVAVGAFF.

CDR3 amino acids: CASSYGDSTDTQYF. The CDR3 bases are TGTGCCAGCTCTTACGGGGACTCGACAGATACGCAGTATTTT. V usage is TRBV18 and J usage is TRBJ2-3, with D possibly matching TRBD2 (6 bases). V was clipped by 6 bases and J by 3 bases, with 13 bases between them. CDR3 length equals 14 residues. Germline values: CDR1 KGHSH, CDR2 LQKENI.

The genes are TRBV28 and TRBJ1-1; no reliable D call. Germline V gene lookup returns CDR1 MDHEN and CDR2 SYDVKM. Trimming took 5 bases from V and 4 from J, leaving 11 bases between them. The CDR3 is made up of 13 amino acids. The CDR3 loop reads CASSSRFGTEAFF. CDR3 DNA: TGTGCCAGCAGTAGCCGATTTGGCACTGAAGCTTTCTTT.

The V call is TRBV5-4, the J call TRBJ2-7, with D perhaps matching TRBD1 or TRBD2 (6 bases each). CDR1 is SGHNT and CDR2 is YYREEE in the germline V gene (reference sequence). This CDR3 spans 12 amino acids. V was shortened by 4 bases and J by 7 bases, with 12 bases between the two germline ends. The CDR3 spells CASSPVGGEQYF. CDR3 DNA: TGTGCCAGCAGCCCGGTAGGGGGGGAGCAGTACTTC. The full variable domain, with the rest looked up from reference TRBV5-4 and TRBJ2-7, is ETGVTQSPTHLIKTRGQQVTLRCSSQSGHNTVSWYQQALGQGPQFIFQYYREEENGRGNFPPRFSGLQFPNYSSELNVNALELDDSALYLCASSPVGGEQYFGPGTRLTVT.

The J gene is TRBJ1-1, the V gene TRBV10-1, with D possibly matching TRBD1 (5 bases). Germline V CDR1 and CDR2: WNHNN, SYGVQD (reference sequence). V was trimmed by 9 bases and J by 0 bases, leaving 17 bases between them. This CDR3 comprises 15 residues. The CDR3 reads CARTREAIVNTEAFF. CDR3 nucleotide sequence: TGCGCCAGGACCAGGGAGGCGATAGTGAACACTGAAGCTTTCTTT.

The J gene is TRBJ2-5, the V gene TRBV7-9, with TRBD2 matching over 9 bases. This CDR3 has 17 amino acids. Germline CDR1 is SEHNR and CDR2 is FQNEAQ (reference sequence). V shed 5 bases and J 0 bases; nucleotides not matched to a gene: 10. This CDR3 reads CASSPPGSGRYQETQYF. The DNA of the CDR3 is TGTGCCAGCAGCCCCCCCGGGAGCGGGAGGTACCAAGAGACCCAGTACTTC.

The chain has TRBV14 and TRBJ1-5; perhaps TRBD1 as D (5 bases). Looked up from germline, CDR1 is SGHDN and CDR2 is FVKESK. V was clipped by 6 bases and J by 1 base, with 16 bases between them. The CDR3 runs 16 residues. CDR3 amino acids: CASRRGGLCSNQPQHF. DNA for the CDR3: TGTGCCAGCAGACGCGGGGGATTATGCAGCAATCAGCCCCAGCATTTT.

The genes are TRBV24-1 and TRBJ2-7, with D tentatively TRBD1 (6 bases). The V gene lost 7 bases and the J gene lost 3 bases, with 18 bases spanning the gap. This CDR3 region has 15 residues. From germline, CDR1 is KGHDR and CDR2 SFDVKD. Here the CDR3 DNA reads TGTGCCACCAGGGCCGAGGGACAACAATTCTACGAGCAGTACTTC. It yields the protein CATRAEGQQFYEQYF.

The gene calls are TRBV28 and TRBJ1-1; possible D gene TRBD1, 6 bases. The germline gives CDR1 MDHEN, CDR2 SYDVKM. There are 15 residues in the CDR3. V was pared by 4 bases and J by 7 bases, with 19 bases between. CDR3 loop: CASSSAGVGIGEAFF. The DNA of the CDR3 is TGTGCCAGCAGTTCTGCAGGGGTTGGAATTGGTGAAGCTTTCTTT.

This chain links TRBV7-2 with TRBJ2-1, with 8 bases matching TRBD2. V lost 1 base, J lost 12 bases, and 11 bases stayed unmatched. Germline V lookup: CDR1 SGHTA, CDR2 FQGNSA. The CDR3 length is 15 residues. As DNA, the CDR3 is TGTGCCAGCAGCTTAGATCAGGGGCTAGCGGGTTGGCAGTTCTTC. Translating it yields CASSLDQGLAGWQFF.

CDR3 nucleotide sequence: TGTGCCAGCAGCCAGGGGCGCCAAGAGACCCAGTACTTC. It encodes CASSQGRQETQYF. The chain is built from TRBV11-3 and TRBJ2-5; D perhaps matches TRBD1 (6 bases). Germline V lookup: CDR1 SGHNT, CDR2 YENEEA. The CDR3 consists of 13 residues. V was pared by 5 bases and J by 1 base, with 8 bases between.

The chain has TRBV19 and TRBJ2-7; no definite D call. V lost 1 base to trimming and J lost 2 bases, with 21 bases between them. CDR3 size: 18 residues. From germline, CDR1 is LNHDA and CDR2 SQIVND (reference sequence). The CDR3 nucleotides read TGTGCCAGTAGTATAGGGGCCTCTACTGGCGTAAGTGCCTACGAGCAGTACTTC. Its protein is CASSIGASTGVSAYEQYF.

The V gene is TRBV28, the J gene TRBJ1-5; a possible D gene is TRBD1 (5 bases). V was pared by 2 bases and J by 4 bases, with 15 bases between. The CDR3 extends over 16 amino acids. The V gene's germline CDR1 is MDHEN and CDR2 SYDVKM. CDR3 in DNA: TGTGCCAGCAGTTTAACCCGAAGACAGACAAATCAGCCCCAGCATTTT. This gives the protein CASSLTRRQTNQPQHF.